The sequence of this T cell receptor (beta chain) was determined in a study of spatial heterogeneity in lung cancer. TCRdb called the 5' RACE reads again in MiXCR, with one record for every CDR3 protein. Altogether tens of thousands of distinct CDR3 sequences are present, 7% to 10% being singletons, with the ten largest covering about 15%. The time point here: sample taken at primary tumor resection. Unsorted whole RNA samples from tumor, nontumor lung or frozen PBMC were sequenced. CDR1 SQVTM and CDR2 ANQGSEA come from the germline V gene. The CDR3 contains 13 residues. Trimming took off 6 bases at V and 5 bases at J, with 16 bases between the two ends.

The sample in question was PBMCs, obtained at surgery. The receptor was isolated from a female donor with early-stage non-small cell lung cancer. This chain uses TRBV29-1 with TRBJ2-5, with D possibly TRBD1 on 8 matching bases. CDR3 bases: TGCAGCGTCGGACAGGGAGGGAGGGAGACCCAGTACTTC. This translates into CSVGQGGRETQYF.